Ten or more counts support the clone carrying this T cell receptor (beta chain). Bulk TCR libraries used previously described methods and listed TCR primers. Using its own MiXCR run on the PCR reads, TCRdb lists one record per CDR3 protein. The sample contains 490,000 or so distinct CDR3 sequences, around 21% of which appear only once. CDR1 and CDR2 from the germline V gene are GTSNPN and SVGIG (reference sequence). The CDR3 contains 14 residues. The ends were cut back, 0 bases at V and 7 bases at J, with 12 bases in the middle. These data belong to a study of molecular identifiers for immune sequencing clone quantification. The overall study: Replicates split RNA from approximately 22,000 or 94,000 naive CD8 cells five ways, and the researchers sequenced four portions.

The TCR comes from a human donor in good health. Some libraries in this study had Jurkat cell RNA spiked in. V gene TRBV30 combines with J gene TRBJ1-4; D is unresolved. Sequenced input: naive CD8+ T cells from blood, with Jurkat cell RNA spiked in. The subset: FACS-sorted CD8+CD4-CCR7+CD45RA+ naive T cells. The CDR3 DNA is TGTGCCTGGAGTGTAAGGGCCCTGGCTGAAAAACTGTTTTTT. It codes for CAWSVRALAEKLFF.